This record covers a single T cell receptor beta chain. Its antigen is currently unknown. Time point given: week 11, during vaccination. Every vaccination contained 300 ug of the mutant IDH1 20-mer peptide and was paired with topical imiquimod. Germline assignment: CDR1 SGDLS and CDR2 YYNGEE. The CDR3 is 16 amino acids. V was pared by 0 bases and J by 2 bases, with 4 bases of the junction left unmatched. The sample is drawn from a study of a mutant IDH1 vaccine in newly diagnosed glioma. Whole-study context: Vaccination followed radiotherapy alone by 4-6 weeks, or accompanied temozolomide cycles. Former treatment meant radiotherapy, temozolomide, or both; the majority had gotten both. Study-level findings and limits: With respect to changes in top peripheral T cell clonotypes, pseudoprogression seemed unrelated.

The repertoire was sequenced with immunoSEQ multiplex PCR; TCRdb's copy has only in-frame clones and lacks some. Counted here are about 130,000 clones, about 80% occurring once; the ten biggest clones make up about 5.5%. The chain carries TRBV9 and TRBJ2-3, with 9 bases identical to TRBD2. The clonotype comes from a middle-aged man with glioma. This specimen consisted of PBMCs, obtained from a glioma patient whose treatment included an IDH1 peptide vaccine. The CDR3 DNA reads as TGTGCCAGCAGCGTAGCCCTAGCGGGGTCCACAGATACGCAGTATTTT. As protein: CASSVALAGSTDTQYF.